The 5 T cell receptor beta chains presented below share a single source sample, sequenced in a study of human T cells and chemical hapten exposure. Time point defined: patch test 3, about 24 weeks after DPC sensitization. Treatment reported: therapeutic diphenylcyclopropenone sensitization with weekly scalp DPC. Via MiXCR, TCRdb re-called the RACE reads, giving one row per CDR3 protein. The sample carries tens of thousands of distinct CDR3 sequences, roughly 11% recorded once. Specimen: whole blood, collected in connection with sensitization to the hapten diphenylcyclopropenone (DPC). The receptors stem from a woman aged 45 to 65 with alopecia areata. Some clones in this sample may be carry-over from other donors' samples.

The rearrangement joins TRBV12-5 to TRBJ1-1, with no clear D. V lost 6 bases, J lost 7 bases, and 15 bases lay in between. The germline V gene has CDR1 LGHNT and CDR2 FRNRAP. This CDR3 is 13 amino acids long. CDR3 sequence reads: CASGTGWAGEAFF. CDR3 nucleotides: TGTGCTAGTGGAACCGGGTGGGCAGGTGAAGCTTTCTTT.

The DNA of the CDR3 is TGTGCCAGCAGCCGGGGACAGGGAATAGGTTTGGATGGCTACACCTTC. It codes for CASSRGQGIGLDGYTF. The chain carries TRBV12-3 or TRBV12-4 and TRBJ1-2; TRBD1 agrees at 9 bases. The V and J ends lost 6 bases and 6 bases, in that order; junction bases with no gene match: 14. This CDR3 has 16 residues.

About this clonotype itself: The CDR3 does not close with the conserved phenylalanine or tryptophan, likely indicating a read error. The J gene is TRBJ2-3, the V gene TRBV10-3; 7 nucleotides agree with TRBD1. Germline trimming cut 3 bases from V and 5 bases from J; bases unmatched to any gene: 17. Germline CDR1 and CDR2: ENHRY and SYGVKD. This CDR3 has 18 amino acids. In DNA, the CDR3 is TGTGCCATCAGTGAACACTCCGGGACAGCCACTCGTGGAGATACGCAGTATTCT. Protein sequence: CAISEHSGTATRGDTQYS.

In this sample, this clonotype turned up a few times. CDR3 sequence reads: CASNAGTSSTDTQYF. In DNA, the CDR3 is TGTGCCAGCAACGCCGGGACAAGCAGCACAGATACGCAGTATTTT. V usage is TRBV18 and J usage is TRBJ2-3; TRBD1 might be the D (6 bases). Germline CDR1 reads KGHSH; CDR2 reads LQKENI. Trimming cost V 8 bases and J 0 bases, with 15 bases left between them. CDR3 size: 15 residues.

The V call is TRBV5-1, the J call TRBJ1-2; 8 nucleotides align to TRBD1. The V segment lost 4 bases and the J segment 8 bases; nucleotides outside the gene matches: 4. The CDR3 is made up of 12 amino acids. CDR1 is SGHRS, CDR2 YFSETQ, per germline. In nucleotides, the CDR3 is TGCGCCAGCAGCCCCGGACAGGGCGGCTACACCTTC. This translates into CASSPGQGGYTF.